This note documents a single TCR beta chain sequence. The method was immunoSEQ multiplex PCR; TCRdb's version includes in-frame clones alone and lacks a portion of them. The sample contains millions of clones, roughly nine tenths of which appear only once. This record belongs to a study of shared clonotypes between healthy human individuals. The CDR3 is 20 amino acids. The V end lost 3 bases, the J end lost 0 bases, and 24 bases lay between the germline ends. Germline V gene lookup returns CDR1 SNHLY and CDR2 FYNNEI. J is TRBJ2-1 and V is TRBV2, with no clear D. Sequenced sample: naive CD4+ T cells sorted from blood. Sample subset: CD45RA+ positively selected. The source of this sequence is a man aged 18 to 29 in good health. CDR3 in DNA: TGTGCCAGCAGTGAGGAAGCGTGGGAATGGCGGCCTAGCTCCTACAATGAGCAGTTCTTC. Amino acids: CASSEEAWEWRPSSYNEQFF.